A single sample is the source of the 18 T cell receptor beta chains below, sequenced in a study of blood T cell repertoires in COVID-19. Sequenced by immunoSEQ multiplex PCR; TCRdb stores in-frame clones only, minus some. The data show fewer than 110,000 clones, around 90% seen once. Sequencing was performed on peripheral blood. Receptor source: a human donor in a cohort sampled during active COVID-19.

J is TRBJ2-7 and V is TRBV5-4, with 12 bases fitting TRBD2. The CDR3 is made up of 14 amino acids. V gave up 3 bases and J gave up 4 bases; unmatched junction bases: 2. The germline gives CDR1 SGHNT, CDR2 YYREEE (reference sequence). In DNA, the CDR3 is TGTGCCAGCAGCTCTGGACTAGCGGGATACGAGCAGTACTTC. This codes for CASSSGLAGYEQYF.

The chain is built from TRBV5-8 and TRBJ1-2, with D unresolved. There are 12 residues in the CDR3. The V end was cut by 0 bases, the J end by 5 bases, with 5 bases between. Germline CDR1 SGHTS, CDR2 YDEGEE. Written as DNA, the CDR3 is TGTGCCAGCAGCTTGGAACTATATGGCTACACCTTC. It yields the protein CASSLELYGYTF.

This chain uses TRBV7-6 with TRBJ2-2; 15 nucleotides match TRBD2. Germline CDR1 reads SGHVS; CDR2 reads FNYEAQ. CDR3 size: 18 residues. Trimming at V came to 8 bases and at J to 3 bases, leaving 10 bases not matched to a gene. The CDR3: CASSRRGLAGGYTGELFF. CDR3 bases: TGTGCCAGCTCCAGGAGGGGACTAGCGGGGGGATACACCGGGGAGCTGTTTTTT.

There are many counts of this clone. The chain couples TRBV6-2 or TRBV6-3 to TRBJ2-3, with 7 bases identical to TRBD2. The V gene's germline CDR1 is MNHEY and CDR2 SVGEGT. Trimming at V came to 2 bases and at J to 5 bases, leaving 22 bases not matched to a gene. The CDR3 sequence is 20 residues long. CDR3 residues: CASSYLRLAPRDRAEDTQYF. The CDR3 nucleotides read TGTGCCAGCAGTTACCTCAGACTAGCTCCCAGAGATCGGGCAGAAGATACGCAGTATTTT.

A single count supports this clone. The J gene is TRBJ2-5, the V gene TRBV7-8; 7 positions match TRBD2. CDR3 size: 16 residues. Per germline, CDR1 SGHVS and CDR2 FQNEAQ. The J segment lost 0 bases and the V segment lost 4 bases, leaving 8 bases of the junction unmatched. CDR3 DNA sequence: TGTGCCAGCAGCTCGGGGGGACTACCGTACCAAGAGACCCAGTACTTC. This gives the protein CASSSGGLPYQETQYF.

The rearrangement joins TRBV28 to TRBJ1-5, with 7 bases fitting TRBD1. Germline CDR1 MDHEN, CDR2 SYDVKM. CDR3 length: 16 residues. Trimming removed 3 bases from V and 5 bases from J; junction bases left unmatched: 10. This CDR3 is CASSLSRGQTYQPQHF. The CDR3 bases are TGTGCCAGCAGTTTGTCGAGGGGGCAAACCTATCAGCCCCAGCATTTT. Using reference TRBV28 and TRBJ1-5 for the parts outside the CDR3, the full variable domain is DVKVTQSSRYLVKRTGEKVFLECVQDMDHENMFWYRQDPGLGLRLIYFSYDVKMKEKGDIPEGYSVSREKKERFSLILESASTNQTSMYLCASSLSRGQTYQPQHFGDGTRLSIL.

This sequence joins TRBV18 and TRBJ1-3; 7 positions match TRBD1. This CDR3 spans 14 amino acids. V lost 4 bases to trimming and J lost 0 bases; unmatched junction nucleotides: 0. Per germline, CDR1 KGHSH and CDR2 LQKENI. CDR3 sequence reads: CASSQGASGNTIYF. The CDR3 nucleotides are TGTGCCAGCTCACAGGGGGCCTCTGGAAACACCATATATTTT.

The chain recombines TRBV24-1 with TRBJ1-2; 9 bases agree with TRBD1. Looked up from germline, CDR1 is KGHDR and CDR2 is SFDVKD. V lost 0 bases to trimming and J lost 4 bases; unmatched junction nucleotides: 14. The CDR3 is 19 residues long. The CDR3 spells CATSDLRSRDRARGYGYTF. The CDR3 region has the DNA TGTGCCACCAGTGATTTGCGGTCCCGGGACAGGGCCCGTGGCTATGGCTACACCTTC.

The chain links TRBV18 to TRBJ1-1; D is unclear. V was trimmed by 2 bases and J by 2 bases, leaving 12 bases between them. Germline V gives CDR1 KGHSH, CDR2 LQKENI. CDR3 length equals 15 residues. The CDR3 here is CASSPSRGANTEAFF. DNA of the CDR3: TGTGCCAGCTCACCAAGCCGGGGAGCTAACACTGAAGCTTTCTTT. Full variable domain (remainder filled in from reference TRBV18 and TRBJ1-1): NAGVMQNPRHLVRRRGQEARLRCSPMKGHSHVYWYRQLPEEGLKFMVYLQKENIIDESGMPKERFSAEFPKEGPSILRIQQVVRGDSAAYFCASSPSRGANTEAFFGQGTRLTVV.

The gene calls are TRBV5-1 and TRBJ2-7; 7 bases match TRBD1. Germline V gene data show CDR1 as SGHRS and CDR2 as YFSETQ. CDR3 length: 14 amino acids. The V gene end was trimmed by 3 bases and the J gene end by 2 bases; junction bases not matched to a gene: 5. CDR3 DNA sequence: TGCGCCAGCAGCTCCAGACAGGGCGCCTACGAGCAGTACTTC. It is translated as CASSSRQGAYEQYF.

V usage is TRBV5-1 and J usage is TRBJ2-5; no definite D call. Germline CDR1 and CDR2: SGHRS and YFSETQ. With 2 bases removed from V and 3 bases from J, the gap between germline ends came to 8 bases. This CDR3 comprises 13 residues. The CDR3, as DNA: TGCGCCAGCAGCTTCTTTGGAGAAGAGACCCAGTACTTC. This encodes CASSFFGEETQYF.

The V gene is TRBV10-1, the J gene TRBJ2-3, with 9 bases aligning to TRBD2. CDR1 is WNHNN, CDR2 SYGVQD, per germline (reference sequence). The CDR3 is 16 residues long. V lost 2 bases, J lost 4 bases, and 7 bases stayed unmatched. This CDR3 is CASSEVAGGVPDTQYF. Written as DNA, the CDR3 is TGCGCCAGCAGTGAGGTCGCGGGGGGGGTCCCAGATACGCAGTATTTT.

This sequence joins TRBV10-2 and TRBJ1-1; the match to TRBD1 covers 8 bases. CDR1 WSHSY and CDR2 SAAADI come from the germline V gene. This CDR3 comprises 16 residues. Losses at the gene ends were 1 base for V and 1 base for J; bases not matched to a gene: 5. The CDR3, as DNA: TGCGCCAGCAGTGAGTGGCAGGGGGCGAGGAACACTGAAGCTTTCTTT. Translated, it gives CASSEWQGARNTEAFF.

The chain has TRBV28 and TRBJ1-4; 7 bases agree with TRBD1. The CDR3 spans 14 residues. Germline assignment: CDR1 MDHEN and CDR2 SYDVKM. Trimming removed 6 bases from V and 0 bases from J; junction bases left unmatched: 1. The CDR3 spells CASRGQATNEKLFF. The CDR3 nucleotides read TGTGCCAGCAGAGGACAGGCAACTAATGAAAAACTGTTTTTT.

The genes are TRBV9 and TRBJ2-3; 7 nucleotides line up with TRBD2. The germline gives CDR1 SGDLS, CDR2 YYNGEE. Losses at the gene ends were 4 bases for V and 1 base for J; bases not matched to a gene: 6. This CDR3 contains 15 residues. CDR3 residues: CASSPRGDGTDTQYF. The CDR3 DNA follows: TGTGCCAGCAGCCCCCGGGGGGACGGCACAGATACGCAGTATTTT. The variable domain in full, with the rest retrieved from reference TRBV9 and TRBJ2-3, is DSGVTQTPKHLITATGQRVTLRCSPRSGDLSVYWYQQSLDQGLQFLIQYYNGEERAKGNILERFSAQQFPDLHSELNLSSLELGDSALYFCASSPRGDGTDTQYFGPGTRLTVL.

This chain's CDR3 is CASSRTGATEAFF. The CDR3 region has the DNA TGTGCCAGCAGCCGGACAGGGGCCACTGAAGCTTTCTTT. The chain combines TRBV4-2 with TRBJ1-1, with TRBD1 matching over 9 bases. The junction had 1 base not matched to a gene; V was cut back by 4 bases and J by 4 bases. Germline CDR1 is LGHNA and CDR2 is YNFKEQ. This CDR3 has 13 amino acids.

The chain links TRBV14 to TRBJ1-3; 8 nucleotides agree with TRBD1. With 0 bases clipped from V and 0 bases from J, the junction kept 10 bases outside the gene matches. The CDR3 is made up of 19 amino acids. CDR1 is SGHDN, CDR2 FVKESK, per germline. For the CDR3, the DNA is TGTGCCAGCAGCCAAGATCTAGTATGGACAGGGTTCTCTGGAAACACCATATATTTT. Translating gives CASSQDLVWTGFSGNTIYF.

CDR3 bases: TGTGCCACCAGATCGGGGAGGTCAACTGAAGCTTTCTTT. It encodes CATRSGRSTEAFF. The gene calls are TRBV15 and TRBJ1-1; no definite D call. The CDR3 consists of 13 residues. Germline V gene lookup returns CDR1 LNHNV and CDR2 YYDKDF (reference sequence). Trimming took 6 bases from V and 5 from J, leaving 13 bases between them.